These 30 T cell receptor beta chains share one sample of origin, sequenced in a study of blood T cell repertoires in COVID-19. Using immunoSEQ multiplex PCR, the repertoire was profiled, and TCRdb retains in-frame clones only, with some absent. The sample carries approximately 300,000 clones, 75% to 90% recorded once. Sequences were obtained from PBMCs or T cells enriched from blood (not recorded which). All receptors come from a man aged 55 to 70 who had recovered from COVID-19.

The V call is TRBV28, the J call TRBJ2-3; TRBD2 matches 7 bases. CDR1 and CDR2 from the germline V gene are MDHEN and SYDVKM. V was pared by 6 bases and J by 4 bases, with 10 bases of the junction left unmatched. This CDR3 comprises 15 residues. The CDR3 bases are TGTGCCAGCAGGGCTGCGGGAGCGAGGGCAGATACGCAGTATTTT. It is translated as CASRAAGARADTQYF.

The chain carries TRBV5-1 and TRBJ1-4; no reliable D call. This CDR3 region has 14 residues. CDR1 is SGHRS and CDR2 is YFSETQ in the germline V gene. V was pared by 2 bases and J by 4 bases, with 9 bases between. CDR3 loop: CASSFSDFNEKLFF. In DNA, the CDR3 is TGCGCCAGCAGCTTCTCAGACTTTAATGAAAAACTGTTTTTT.

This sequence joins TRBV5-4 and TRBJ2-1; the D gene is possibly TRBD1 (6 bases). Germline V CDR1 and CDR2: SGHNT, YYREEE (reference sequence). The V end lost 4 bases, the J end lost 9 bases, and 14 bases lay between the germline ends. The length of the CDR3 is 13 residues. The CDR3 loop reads CASSPGTISEQFF. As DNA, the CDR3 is TGTGCCAGCAGCCCGGGGACAATAAGTGAGCAGTTCTTC.

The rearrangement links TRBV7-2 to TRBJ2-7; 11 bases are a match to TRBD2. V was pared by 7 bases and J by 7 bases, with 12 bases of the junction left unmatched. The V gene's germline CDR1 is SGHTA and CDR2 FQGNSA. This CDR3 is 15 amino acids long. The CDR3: CASTPGVAGGREQYF. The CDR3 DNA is TGTGCCAGCACCCCTGGGGTAGCGGGAGGGCGGGAGCAGTACTTC.

The CDR3 nucleotides are TGCAGCGCTCAACCGGGACACCAGAACACTGAAGCTTTCTTT. As protein: CSAQPGHQNTEAFF. This rearrangement joins TRBV29-1 to TRBJ1-1, with D possibly being TRBD1 (6 bases). There are 14 residues in the CDR3. CDR1 is SQVTM and CDR2 is ANQGSEA in the germline V gene. The ends were cut back, 7 bases at V and 1 base at J, with 16 bases in the middle.

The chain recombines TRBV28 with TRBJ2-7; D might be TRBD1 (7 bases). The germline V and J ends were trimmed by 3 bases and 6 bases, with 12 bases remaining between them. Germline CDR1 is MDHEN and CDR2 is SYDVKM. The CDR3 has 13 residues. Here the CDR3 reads CASSLAGGGEQYF. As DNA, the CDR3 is TGTGCCAGCAGTTTGGCAGGGGGAGGCGAGCAGTACTTC.

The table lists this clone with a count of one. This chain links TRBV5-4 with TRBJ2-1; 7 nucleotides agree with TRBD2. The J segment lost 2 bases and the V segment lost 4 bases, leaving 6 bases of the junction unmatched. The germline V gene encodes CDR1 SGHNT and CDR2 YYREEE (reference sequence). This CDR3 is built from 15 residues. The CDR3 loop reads CASSTSSGAYNEQFF. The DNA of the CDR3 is TGTGCCAGCAGCACCTCTAGCGGAGCCTACAATGAGCAGTTCTTC.

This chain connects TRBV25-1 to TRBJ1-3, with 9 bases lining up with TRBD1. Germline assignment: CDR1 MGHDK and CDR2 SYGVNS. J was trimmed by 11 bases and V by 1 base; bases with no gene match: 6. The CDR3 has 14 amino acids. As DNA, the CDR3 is TGTGCCAGCAGTGAATCGGGGACAGGGACCGCCATATATTTT. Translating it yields CASSESGTGTAIYF.

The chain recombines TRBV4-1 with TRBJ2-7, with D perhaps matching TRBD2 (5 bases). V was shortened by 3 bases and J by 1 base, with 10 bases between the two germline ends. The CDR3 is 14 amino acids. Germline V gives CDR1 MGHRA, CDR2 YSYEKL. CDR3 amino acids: CASSQYSESYEQYF. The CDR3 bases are TGCGCCAGCAGCCAGTATAGCGAATCCTACGAGCAGTACTTC.

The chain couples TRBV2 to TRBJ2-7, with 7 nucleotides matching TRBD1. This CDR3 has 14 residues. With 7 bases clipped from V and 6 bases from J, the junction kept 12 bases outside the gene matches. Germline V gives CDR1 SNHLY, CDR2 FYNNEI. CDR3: CASTVWDRSPEQYF. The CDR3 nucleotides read TGTGCCAGCACGGTGTGGGACAGATCTCCCGAGCAGTACTTC.

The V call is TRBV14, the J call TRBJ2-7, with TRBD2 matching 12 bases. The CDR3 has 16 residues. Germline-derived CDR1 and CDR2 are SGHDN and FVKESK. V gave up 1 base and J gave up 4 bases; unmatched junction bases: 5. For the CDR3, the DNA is TGTGCCAGCAGCCAAGCCCCTAGCGGGAGGGTTTACGAGCAGTACTTC. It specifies CASSQAPSGRVYEQYF.

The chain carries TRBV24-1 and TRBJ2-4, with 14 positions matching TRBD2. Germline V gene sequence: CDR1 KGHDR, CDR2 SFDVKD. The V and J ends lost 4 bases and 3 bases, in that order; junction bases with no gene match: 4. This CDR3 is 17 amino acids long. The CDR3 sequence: CATSEPTSGRGKNIQYF. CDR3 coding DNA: TGTGCCACCAGTGAACCGACTAGCGGGAGGGGCAAAAACATTCAGTACTTC.

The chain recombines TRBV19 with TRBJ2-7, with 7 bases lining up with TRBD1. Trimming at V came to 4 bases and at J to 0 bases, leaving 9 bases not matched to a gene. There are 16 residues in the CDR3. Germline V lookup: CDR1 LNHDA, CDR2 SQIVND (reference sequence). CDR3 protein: CASSKGQSRTSYEQYF. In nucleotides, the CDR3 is TGTGCCAGTAGTAAGGGACAGTCCCGAACCTCCTACGAGCAGTACTTC.

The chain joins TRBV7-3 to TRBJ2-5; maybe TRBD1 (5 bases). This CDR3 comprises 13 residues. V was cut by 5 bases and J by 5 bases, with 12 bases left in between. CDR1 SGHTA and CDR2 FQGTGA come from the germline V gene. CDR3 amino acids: CASSLRAIETQYF. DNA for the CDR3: TGTGCCAGCAGCCTCAGGGCGATTGAGACCCAGTACTTC. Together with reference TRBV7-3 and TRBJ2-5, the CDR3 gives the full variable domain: GAGVSQTPSNKVTEKGKYVELRCDPISGHTALYWYRQSLGQGPEFLIYFQGTGAADDSGLPNDRFFAVRPEGSVSTLKIQRTERGDSAVYLCASSLRAIETQYFGPGTRLLVL.

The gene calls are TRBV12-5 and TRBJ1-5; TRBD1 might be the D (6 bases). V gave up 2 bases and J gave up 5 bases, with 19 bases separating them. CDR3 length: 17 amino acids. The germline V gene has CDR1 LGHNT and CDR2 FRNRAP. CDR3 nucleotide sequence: TGTGCTAGTGGTTTGCACTCAAGGAGACAGGATGATCAGCCCCAGCATTTT. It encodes CASGLHSRRQDDQPQHF.

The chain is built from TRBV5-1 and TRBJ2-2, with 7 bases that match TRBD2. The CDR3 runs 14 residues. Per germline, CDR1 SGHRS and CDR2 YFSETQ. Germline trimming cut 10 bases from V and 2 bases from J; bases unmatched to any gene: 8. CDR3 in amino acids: CASAGLSNTGELFF. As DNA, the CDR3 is TGCGCCTCAGCGGGACTTTCCAACACCGGGGAGCTGTTTTTT.

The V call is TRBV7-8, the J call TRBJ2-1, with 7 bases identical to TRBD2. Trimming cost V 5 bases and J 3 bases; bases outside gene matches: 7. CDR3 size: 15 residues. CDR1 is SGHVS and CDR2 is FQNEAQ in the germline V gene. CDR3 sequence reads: CASSPLSGNYNEQFF. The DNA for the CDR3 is TGTGCCAGCAGCCCTTTGAGCGGGAACTACAATGAGCAGTTCTTC.

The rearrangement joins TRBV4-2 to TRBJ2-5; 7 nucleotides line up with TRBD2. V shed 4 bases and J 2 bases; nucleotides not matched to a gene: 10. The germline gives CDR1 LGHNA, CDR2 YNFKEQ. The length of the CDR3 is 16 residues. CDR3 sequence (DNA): TGTGCCAGCAGCCCAACTGGCGGGAGAGGACAAGAGACCCAGTACTTC. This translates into CASSPTGGRGQETQYF.

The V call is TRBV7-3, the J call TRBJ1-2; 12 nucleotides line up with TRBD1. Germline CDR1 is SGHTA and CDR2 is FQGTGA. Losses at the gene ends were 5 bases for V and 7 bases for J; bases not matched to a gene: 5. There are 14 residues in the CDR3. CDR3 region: CASSTWDRGPGYTF. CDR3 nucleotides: TGTGCCAGCAGCACATGGGACAGGGGGCCTGGCTACACCTTC.

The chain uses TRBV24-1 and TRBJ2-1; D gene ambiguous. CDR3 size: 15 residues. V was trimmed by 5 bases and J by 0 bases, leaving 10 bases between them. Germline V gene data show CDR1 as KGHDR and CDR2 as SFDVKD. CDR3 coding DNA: TGTGCCACCAGTGCCACCCGGAGCTCCTACAATGAGCAGTTCTTC. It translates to CATSATRSSYNEQFF.

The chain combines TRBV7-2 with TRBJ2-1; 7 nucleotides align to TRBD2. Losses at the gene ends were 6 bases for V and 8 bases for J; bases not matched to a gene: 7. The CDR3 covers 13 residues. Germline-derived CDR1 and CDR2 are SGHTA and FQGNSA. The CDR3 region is CASSSLGGDEQFF. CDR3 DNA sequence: TGTGCCAGCAGTAGCTTGGGAGGGGATGAGCAGTTCTTC. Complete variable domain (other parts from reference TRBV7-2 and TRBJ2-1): GAGVSQSPSNKVTEKGKDVELRCDPISGHTALYWYRQSLGQGLEFLIYFQGNSAPDKSGLPSDRFSAERTGGSVSTLTIQRTQQEDSAVYLCASSSLGGDEQFFGPGTRLTVL.

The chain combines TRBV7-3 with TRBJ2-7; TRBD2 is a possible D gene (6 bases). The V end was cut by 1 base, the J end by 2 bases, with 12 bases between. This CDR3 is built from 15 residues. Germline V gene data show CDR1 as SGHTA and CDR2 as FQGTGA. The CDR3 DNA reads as TGTGCCAGCAGCTTAAGGTCTAGCGATACCTACGAGCAGTACTTC. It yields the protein CASSLRSSDTYEQYF.

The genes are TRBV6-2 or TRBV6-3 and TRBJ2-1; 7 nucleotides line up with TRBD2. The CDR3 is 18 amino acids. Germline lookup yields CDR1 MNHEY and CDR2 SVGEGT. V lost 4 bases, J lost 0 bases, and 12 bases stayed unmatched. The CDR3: CASSSFKTSASSYNEQFF. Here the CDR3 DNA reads TGTGCCAGCAGTTCTTTCAAAACTAGCGCGAGCTCCTACAATGAGCAGTTCTTC.

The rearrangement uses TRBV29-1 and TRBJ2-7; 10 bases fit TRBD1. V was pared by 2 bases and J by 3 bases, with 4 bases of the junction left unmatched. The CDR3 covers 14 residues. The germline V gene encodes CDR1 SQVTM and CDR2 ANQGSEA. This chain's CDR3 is CSVESRTGGYEQYF. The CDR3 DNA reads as TGCAGCGTTGAATCCCGGACAGGGGGCTACGAGCAGTACTTC.

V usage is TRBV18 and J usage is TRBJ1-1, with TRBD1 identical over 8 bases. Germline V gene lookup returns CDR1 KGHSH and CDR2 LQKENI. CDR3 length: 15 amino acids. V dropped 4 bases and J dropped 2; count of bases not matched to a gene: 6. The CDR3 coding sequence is TGTGCCAGCTCACTGAATCAGGGGGCAAACACTGAAGCTTTCTTT. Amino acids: CASSLNQGANTEAFF.

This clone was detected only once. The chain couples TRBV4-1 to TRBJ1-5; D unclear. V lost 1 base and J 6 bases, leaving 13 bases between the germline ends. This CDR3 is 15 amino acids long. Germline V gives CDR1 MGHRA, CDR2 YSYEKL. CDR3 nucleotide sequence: TGCGCCAGCAGCCAAGCGGTAGGAGGGTTTCAGCCCCAGCATTTT. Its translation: CASSQAVGGFQPQHF.

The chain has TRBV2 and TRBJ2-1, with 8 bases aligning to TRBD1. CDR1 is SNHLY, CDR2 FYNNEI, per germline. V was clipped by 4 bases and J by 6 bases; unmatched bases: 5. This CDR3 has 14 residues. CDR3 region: CASSVQGAGNEQFF. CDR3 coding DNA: TGTGCCAGCAGTGTGCAGGGGGCGGGCAATGAGCAGTTCTTC.

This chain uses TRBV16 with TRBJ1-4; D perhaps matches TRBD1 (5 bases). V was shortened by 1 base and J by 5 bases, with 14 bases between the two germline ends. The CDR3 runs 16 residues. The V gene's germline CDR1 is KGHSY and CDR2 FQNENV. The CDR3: CASSQLTRGRNEKLFF. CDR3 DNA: TGTGCCAGCAGCCAATTAACGCGGGGCCGGAATGAAAAACTGTTTTTT.

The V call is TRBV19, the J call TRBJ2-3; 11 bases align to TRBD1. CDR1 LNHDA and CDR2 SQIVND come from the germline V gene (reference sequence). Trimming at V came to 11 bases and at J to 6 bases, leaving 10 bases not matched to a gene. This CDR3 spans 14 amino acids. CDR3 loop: CACRDRGNTDTQYF. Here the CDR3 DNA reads TGTGCCTGCCGGGACAGGGGGAATACGGATACGCAGTATTTT.

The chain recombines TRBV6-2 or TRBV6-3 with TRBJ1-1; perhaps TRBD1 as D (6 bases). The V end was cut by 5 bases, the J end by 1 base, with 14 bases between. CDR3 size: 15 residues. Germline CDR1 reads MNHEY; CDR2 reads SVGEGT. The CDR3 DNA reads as TGTGCCAGCAGTGTCCCAGGGGCGGCGAACACTGAAGCTTTCTTT. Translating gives CASSVPGAANTEAFF.